The 26 T cell receptor beta chains below come from one sample, sequenced in a study of T cell responses to AZD1222 COVID-19 vaccine. Sequencing was performed with immunoSEQ multiplex PCR; in TCRdb, only in-frame clones are kept and a portion is missing. Among 110,000 to 150,000 clones listed, more than 85% were seen once. The material was peripheral blood, obtained on day 0 of AZD1222 vaccination. These receptors were taken from an adult in good health.

The rearrangement links TRBV12-3 or TRBV12-4 to TRBJ1-6, with unresolved D. V lost 5 bases, J lost 9 bases, and 8 bases lay in between. The CDR3 is made up of 12 amino acids. CDR3 in DNA: TGTGCCAGCAGTCCCCATGGTTCACCCCTCCACTTT. It is translated as CASSPHGSPLHF.

The chain is built from TRBV5-1 and TRBJ2-2; TRBD1 matches at 12 bases. The germline CDR1 and CDR2 sequences are SGHRS and YFSETQ. Losses at the gene ends were 3 bases for V and 6 bases for J; bases not matched to a gene: 9. This CDR3 comprises 17 residues. CDR3 nucleotide sequence: TGCGCCAGCAGCTCACCGACCGGGACAGGGGGCCCCGGGGAGCTGTTTTTT. It is translated as CASSSPTGTGGPGELFF.

This sequence joins TRBV5-6 and TRBJ1-5; weak D call: TRBD1 (5 bases). CDR3 size: 15 residues. CDR1 and CDR2 from the germline V gene are SGHDT and YYEEEE. V lost 0 bases and J lost 4, with 11 bases in between. The CDR3 coding sequence is TGTGCCAGCAGCTTGGGACAGTCTTTTAATCAGCCCCAGCATTTT. It encodes CASSLGQSFNQPQHF. Full variable domain (outside the CDR3, taken from reference TRBV5-6 and TRBJ1-5): DAGVTQSPTHLIKTRGQQVTLRCSPKSGHDTVSWYQQALGQGPQFIFQYYEEEERQRGNFPDRFSGHQFPNYSSELNVNALLLGDSALYLCASSLGQSFNQPQHFGDGTRLSIL.

By sample fraction, this clone is medium-sized. V is TRBV5-6 and J is TRBJ1-1; 9 bases align to TRBD1. The CDR3 is 14 amino acids. V trimming: 4 bases; J trimming: 4 bases; junction bases outside the gene matches: 5. Per the germline V gene, CDR1 is SGHDT and CDR2 is YYEEEE. The CDR3 DNA reads TGTGCCAGCAGCCCCCTGACAGGGGGCACTGAAGCTTTCTTT. It encodes CASSPLTGGTEAFF.

The chain recombines TRBV6-6 with TRBJ1-1; no clear D gene. In germline, CDR1 is MNHNY, CDR2 SVGAGI (reference sequence). Trimming took 0 bases from V and 5 from J, leaving 10 bases between them. This CDR3 has 14 residues. The CDR3 DNA follows: TGTGCCAGCAGTTACTCGGGAAGTCGGACTGAAGCTTTCTTT. This encodes CASSYSGSRTEAFF.

V gene TRBV25-1 combines with J gene TRBJ1-5; 8 bases align to TRBD1. CDR3 length: 16 residues. Trimming cost V 3 bases and J 2 bases; bases outside gene matches: 6. CDR1 and CDR2 (germline): MGHDK, SYGVNS. CDR3 coding DNA: TGTGCCAGCAGTGAGTCCGGGACAGGAGGCAATCAGCCCCAGCATTTT. Its translation: CASSESGTGGNQPQHF.

The chain has TRBV5-4 and TRBJ1-4; D is unclear. The CDR3 is 15 residues long. Germline V gene data show CDR1 as SGHNT and CDR2 as YYREEE (reference sequence). V gave up 3 bases and J gave up 8 bases, with 17 bases separating them. CDR3 sequence: CASSSDTQVGEKLFF. The CDR3 bases are TGTGCCAGCAGCTCCGACACGCAGGTGGGCGAAAAACTGTTTTTT.

The chain is built from TRBV3-1 (or the pseudogene TRBV3-2) and TRBJ2-7; 11 positions agree with TRBD1. Germline CDR1 and CDR2: LGHDT and YNNKEL (reference sequence). Losses at the gene ends were 3 bases for V and 9 bases for J; bases not matched to a gene: 7. The CDR3 totals 14 residues. The CDR3 reads CASSQAGTGGRQYF. CDR3 nucleotides: TGTGCCAGCAGCCAGGCCGGGACAGGGGGTCGGCAGTACTTC.

This sequence joins TRBV20-1 and TRBJ2-2; no clear D gene. Trimming shortened V by 3 bases and J by 8 bases, and 7 bases separated the two germline ends. Germline lookup yields CDR1 DFQATT and CDR2 SNEGSKA (reference sequence). The CDR3 covers 11 residues. CDR3 sequence reads: CSASSKGELFF. The CDR3 bases are TGCAGTGCTAGCTCGAAAGGGGAGCTGTTTTTT.

V and J are TRBV2 and TRBJ1-6; D not certain. Germline-derived CDR1 and CDR2 are SNHLY and FYNNEI. This CDR3 has 15 residues. Trimming stripped 4 bases from V and 8 bases from J, with 15 bases between. The CDR3 DNA follows: TGTGCCAGCAGTGTACAGAACGTCGTGGATTCACCCCTCCACTTT. Translation: CASSVQNVVDSPLHF.

The chain couples TRBV25-1 to TRBJ2-3, with D perhaps TRBD2 (5 bases). V dropped 4 bases and J dropped 0 bases, with 8 bases sitting between them. Per the germline V gene, CDR1 is MGHDK and CDR2 is SYGVNS. The CDR3 has 14 residues. CDR3 amino acids: CASSAADSTDTQYF. CDR3 coding DNA: TGTGCCAGCAGTGCAGCGGATAGCACAGATACGCAGTATTTT.

This chain links TRBV29-1 with TRBJ2-1, with TRBD2 matching over 11 bases. V gave up 3 bases and J gave up 15 bases; unmatched junction bases: 7. CDR1 is SQVTM and CDR2 is ANQGSEA in the germline V gene. The CDR3 has 12 residues. For the CDR3, the DNA is TGCAGCGTTGATACTAGCGGGAGAGGGGGGTTCTTC. Translated: CSVDTSGRGGFF.

The chain employs TRBV11-2 and TRBJ2-7; D possibly matches TRBD1 or TRBD2 (5 bases each). Looked up from germline, CDR1 is SGHAT and CDR2 is FQNNGV. V was pared by 5 bases and J by 3 bases, with 14 bases between. The CDR3 contains 14 residues. This CDR3 reads CASSPLGRGYEQYF. The CDR3, as DNA: TGTGCCAGCAGCCCCCTGGGACGGGGCTACGAGCAGTACTTC.

This chain connects TRBV11-2 to TRBJ2-7; D remains unclear. V was trimmed by 3 bases and J by 6 bases, leaving 24 bases between them. The CDR3 loop spans 17 amino acids. In germline, CDR1 is SGHAT, CDR2 FQNNGV. CDR3 sequence reads: CASSFLESTDSLVEQYF. The CDR3 DNA is TGTGCCAGCAGCTTTTTAGAGTCCACAGACTCTTTGGTCGAGCAGTACTTC.

The gene calls are TRBV20-1 and TRBJ2-3; the match to TRBD2 covers 7 bases. Germline V gene sequence: CDR1 DFQATT, CDR2 SNEGSKA (reference sequence). CDR3 length equals 14 residues. J gave up 3 bases and V 3 bases, and 6 bases lay outside the gene matches. The CDR3 DNA reads as TGCAGTGCTAGTCGGGGAGGGATAACAGATACGCAGTATTTT. This gives the protein CSASRGGITDTQYF.

J is TRBJ1-1 and V is TRBV9; 10 bases map to TRBD1. The CDR3 extends over 14 amino acids. With V trimmed by 4 bases and J by 11 bases, 11 bases remained unmatched. Germline lookup yields CDR1 SGDLS and CDR2 YYNGEE. The CDR3 is CASSPTDRGVSAFF. In nucleotides, the CDR3 is TGTGCCAGCAGCCCCACGGACAGGGGGGTTTCGGCTTTCTTT.

The chain employs TRBV5-1 and TRBJ1-6; tentative D call: TRBD1 (6 bases). This CDR3 contains 15 residues. The germline V gene has CDR1 SGHRS and CDR2 YFSETQ. Trimming removed 0 bases at V and 7 bases at J, with 11 bases between. The CDR3 sequence is CASSLGTARNSPLHF. CDR3 DNA: TGCGCCAGCAGCTTGGGGACAGCTCGCAATTCACCCCTCCACTTT.

This clone was counted once. The gene calls are TRBV10-3 and TRBJ1-2, with 9 bases aligning to TRBD1. With 4 bases clipped from V and 7 bases from J, the junction kept 7 bases outside the gene matches. CDR3 length: 14 residues. The germline V gene has CDR1 ENHRY and CDR2 SYGVKD. CDR3 DNA: TGTGCCATCAGTGTTCGGACAGGGGATACTGGCTACACCTTC. Translating gives CAISVRTGDTGYTF.

The V and J genes are TRBV5-4 and TRBJ2-7; TRBD2 aligns across 7 bases. Germline CDR1 SGHNT, CDR2 YYREEE (reference sequence). Trimming removed 0 bases from V and 3 bases from J; junction bases left unmatched: 3. The CDR3 has 14 residues. The CDR3 DNA is TGTGCCAGCAGCTTGGGGGGGGACTACTACGAGCAGTACTTC. This translates into CASSLGGDYYEQYF.

V and J are TRBV29-1 and TRBJ2-1, with D perhaps matching TRBD1 (6 bases). The ends were cut back, 2 bases at V and 6 bases at J, with 23 bases in the middle. The CDR3 covers 17 residues. Germline V gene lookup returns CDR1 SQVTM and CDR2 ANQGSEA. The DNA for the CDR3 is TGCAGCGTTGAACTACTACACCGACAGGTTTCGTCCAATGAGCAGTTCTTC. It is translated as CSVELLHRQVSSNEQFF.

The chain combines TRBV27 with TRBJ2-2, with TRBD1 identical over 8 bases. Germline-derived CDR1 and CDR2 are MNHEY and SMNVEV (reference sequence). V lost 7 bases and J lost 3; bases outside the gene matches: 10. CDR3 size: 16 residues. CDR3 region: CASTEAGGAYTGELFF. CDR3 sequence (DNA): TGTGCCAGCACCGAAGCAGGGGGCGCTTACACCGGGGAGCTGTTTTTT.

The V gene is TRBV10-1, the J gene TRBJ2-7; maybe TRBD1 (5 bases). Trimming pared 5 bases from V and 6 bases from J, leaving 8 bases between. The germline gives CDR1 WNHNN, CDR2 SYGVQD (reference sequence). CDR3 length: 11 amino acids. The CDR3 sequence: CASSRGVEQYF. Written as DNA, the CDR3 is TGCGCCAGCAGTAGGGGCGTCGAGCAGTACTTC.

This clone was recorded once. The rearrangement links TRBV5-1 to TRBJ1-5; D not resolved. Between the trimmed V and J ends, which lost 4 bases and 3 bases, there was a span of 11 bases. This CDR3 contains 14 residues. The V gene's germline CDR1 is SGHRS and CDR2 YFSETQ. DNA of the CDR3: TGCGCCAGCAGCGAGGACGGCGTCAATCAGCCCCAGCATTTT. This sequence encodes CASSEDGVNQPQHF.

This chain joins TRBV10-2 and TRBJ1-5; D gene unclear. From germline, CDR1 is WSHSY and CDR2 SAAADI. Trimming removed 2 bases at V and 4 bases at J, with 12 bases between. The CDR3 totals 15 residues. The CDR3 is CASSEIGRRNQPQHF. CDR3 DNA sequence: TGCGCCAGCAGTGAGATAGGGAGGAGAAATCAGCCCCAGCATTTT.

The chain combines TRBV3-1 (or the pseudogene TRBV3-2) with TRBJ2-3, with D tentatively TRBD2 (6 bases). Trimming cost V 4 bases and J 3 bases, with 17 bases left between them. Germline-derived CDR1 and CDR2 are LGHDT and YNNKEL (reference sequence). The length of the CDR3 is 16 residues. CDR3 sequence reads: CASSRDWGSGTDTQYF. CDR3 coding DNA: TGTGCCAGCAGCCGCGACTGGGGGAGCGGGACAGATACGCAGTATTTT.

The chain employs TRBV30 and TRBJ1-2; D may be TRBD1 (5 bases). This CDR3 comprises 14 residues. Germline V gives CDR1 GTSNPN, CDR2 SVGIG (reference sequence). V gave up 2 bases and J gave up 4 bases, with 14 bases separating them. Here the CDR3 reads CAWSNGGGGYGYTF. Written as DNA, the CDR3 is TGTGCCTGGAGTAACGGCGGGGGTGGCTATGGCTACACCTTC.